This TCR beta chain is drawn from a study of blood T cell repertoires in COVID-19. Only in-frame clones appear in the TCRdb table, and some are missing; sequencing was by immunoSEQ multiplex PCR. Among fewer than 350,000 clones listed, about 90% were seen once. This CDR3 is 15 amino acids long. V shed 6 bases and J shed 2 bases, with 11 bases lying between them. The germline V gene encodes CDR1 MNHEY and CDR2 SMNVEV (reference sequence). The chain recombines TRBV27 with TRBJ2-6; D possibly corresponds to TRBD1 (6 bases). What was sequenced was PBMCs or T cells enriched from blood (not recorded which). The sequence was collected from a woman under 40 with acute COVID-19. As DNA, the CDR3 is TGTGCCAGCAGCCCCACAGGGACTGGGGCCAACGTCCTGACTTTC. It encodes CASSPTGTGANVLTF.